Listed below are T cell receptor beta chains from one sample, sequenced in a study of blood T cell repertoires in COVID-19. Generated by immunoSEQ multiplex PCR, the TCRdb table keeps only in-frame clones and is missing some. Of tens of thousands of clones listed, approximately 86% are singletons. The sequenced sample consisted of peripheral blood. The receptors shown here come from a man between 70 and 80 years old with acute or convalescent COVID-19. Each CDR3 is given with its conserved first and last residue. The D gene is left open where the match is weak. The size field is filled for only some rows; it gives once, few, many or a size class.

18 | TRBD2 | . | TRBJ2-1 | TRBV18 | TGTGCCAGCTCACCAGGTCAGCGGGGGTACCCGCGGGGGAATGAGCAGTTCTTC | CASSPGQRGYPRGNEQFF
17 | TRBD1 | once | TRBJ1-1 | TRBV6-6 | TGTGCCAGCAGTCCTTGGACAGGGCCGGTGGGAGGCACTGAAGCTTTCTTT | CASSPWTGPVGGTEAFF
14 | TRBD1 | once | TRBJ2-3 | TRBV2 | TGTGCCAGCAGCCGGGACAGGGGGACAGATACGCAGTATTTT | CASSRDRGTDTQYF
15 | . | once | TRBJ2-2 | TRBV19 | TGTGCCAGTAGGACACAGGATCGGAACACCGGGGAGCTGTTTTTT | CASRTQDRNTGELFF
13 | . | . | TRBJ1-1 | TRBV4-2 | TGTGCCAGCAGCCAAGCGGTGAACACTGAAGCTTTCTTT | CASSQAVNTEAFF
17 | TRBD1 | . | TRBJ2-5 | TRBV9 | TGTGCCAGCAGCGTAGAGCCCACAGGGGTGTTGGAGGAGACCCAGTACTTC | CASSVEPTGVLEETQYF
16 | TRBD1 | . | TRBJ2-7 | TRBV5-1 | TGCGCCAGCAGCTTGGGACCCCAACAGGGGTCCTACGAGCAGTACTTC | CASSLGPQQGSYEQYF
15 | . | . | TRBJ2-2 | TRBV9 | TGTGCCAGCAGCGTATCGGGGATTGGCACCGGGGAGCTGTTTTTT | CASSVSGIGTGELFF
15 | . | . | TRBJ2-7 | TRBV6-5 | TGTGCCAGCAGCCTCGGACATCCGGGCGCCTACGAGCAGTACTTC | CASSLGHPGAYEQYF
16 | . | . | TRBJ1-5 | TRBV4-1 | TGCGCCAGCAGCCAAGAAGGCAGGGGAGGGAATCAGCCCCAGCATTTT | CASSQEGRGGNQPQHF
16 | . | . | TRBJ2-7 | TRBV6-5 | TGTGCCAGCAGTTACCCGATGGGGCAGGGGATGTTCGAGCAGTACTTC | CASSYPMGQGMFEQYF
15 | TRBD1 | once | TRBJ2-7 | TRBV5-4 | TGTGCCAGCAGCTTGGGTTCGGGACAGATATACGAGCAGTACTTC | CASSLGSGQIYEQYF
13 | . | . | TRBJ1-2 | TRBV11-2 | TGTGCCAGCAGCTTTTTGTCCCAGGGAGGCTACACCTTC | CASSFLSQGGYTF
15 | TRBD1 | once | TRBJ2-3 | TRBV5-4 | TGTGCCAGCAGCTTGGGTACAGGGGCGGTAGATACGCAGTATTTT | CASSLGTGAVDTQYF
18 | . | few | TRBJ1-3 | TRBV3-1/TRBV3-2 | TGTGCCAGCAGCCCCCCTAGGGGCGTCAACCCATATGGAAACACCATATATTTT | CASSPPRGVNPYGNTIYF
18 | TRBD1 | . | TRBJ2-7 | TRBV2 | TGTGCCACCAGGAAGACAGGGCGAAGTCCCCAGTTGGTGGACGAGCAGTACTTC | CATRKTGRSPQLVDEQYF
17 | TRBD2 | . | TRBJ2-2 | TRBV5-4 | TGTGCCAGCAGCTTGGGACTAGCGGGGGGGCCGACCGGGGAGCTGTTTTTT | CASSLGLAGGPTGELFF
15 | TRBD2 | . | TRBJ2-1 | TRBV10-2 | TGCGCCAGCAGTCCCGGGACTAGCGGGGGGGGTGAGCAGTTCTTC | CASSPGTSGGGEQFF
15 | TRBD2 | . | TRBJ2-3 | TRBV7-9 | TGTGCCAGCAGCGGGACTAGCGGGGCCCCAGATACGCAGTATTTT | CASSGTSGAPDTQYF
14 | . | . | TRBJ1-2 | TRBV2 | TGTGCCAGCATCCCCCGCGCACAGCCCTATGGCTACACCTTC | CASIPRAQPYGYTF
18 | TRBD1 | once | TRBJ2-7 | TRBV23-1 | TGCGCCAGCAGCCCAATCGGGAGGGACAGGGGGTCCCCCTACGAGCAGTACTTC | CASSPIGRDRGSPYEQYF
16 | . | . | TRBJ2-5 | TRBV9 | TGTGCCAGCAGCGTAGGCGGACTAATCGCGGGAGAGACCCAGTACTTC | CASSVGGLIAGETQYF
12 | . | . | TRBJ2-5 | TRBV15 | TGTGCCCCCTTAGAGGACCAAGAGACCCAGTACTTC | CAPLEDQETQYF
19 | TRBD2 | few | TRBJ2-5 | TRBV28 | TGTGCCAGCAGTTACACCGGGACTAGCGGGGGACTTGGGAGGGAGACCCAGTACTTC | CASSYTGTSGGLGRETQYF
16 | TRBD2 | few | TRBJ2-1 | TRBV18 | TGTGCCAGCTCACCACCGATCCTAGCGGGGCACAATGAGCAGTTCTTC | CASSPPILAGHNEQFF
13 | TRBD2 | once | TRBJ2-1 | TRBV16 | TGTGCCAGCAGCTTCGGACTAGACAATGAGCAGTTCTTC | CASSFGLDNEQFF
17 | TRBD1 | . | TRBJ1-5 | TRBV27 | TGTGCCAGCAGTTTATTATCCGGACAGGGCGCGGGTCAGCCCCAGCATTTT | CASSLLSGQGAGQPQHF
13 | . | . | TRBJ2-3 | TRBV14 | TGTGCCAGCAGCCGACAGGGCACAGATACGCAGTATTTT | CASSRQGTDTQYF
15 | . | . | TRBJ1-1 | TRBV19 | TGTGCCAGTAGTATTTACAGGGTGGAGGAAACTGAAGCTTTCTTT | CASSIYRVEETEAFF
15 | TRBD1 | . | TRBJ2-7 | TRBV6-5 | TGTGCCAGCAGTCCCGGTGGACAGGTCAACTACGAGCAGTACTTC | CASSPGGQVNYEQYF
14 | . | . | TRBJ1-4 | TRBV5-6 | TGTGCCAGCAGCTTGGTCCCACGGGGTGAAAAACTGTTTTTT | CASSLVPRGEKLFF
18 | . | . | TRBJ2-1 | TRBV18 | TGTGCCAGCTCAAGACAGGTTAGACAGCTAAATTTTTACAATGAGCAGTTCTTC | CASSRQVRQLNFYNEQFF
13 | . | . | TRBJ1-1 | TRBV2 | TGTGCCAGTCACAGGTGGGGGAACACTGAAGCTTTCTTT | CASHRWGNTEAFF
15 | . | . | TRBJ2-3 | TRBV5-1 | TGCGCCAGCAGCTTTGTGGCCGGGGTAACAGATACGCAGTATTTT | CASSFVAGVTDTQYF
15 | TRBD1 | few | TRBJ1-6 | TRBV11-2 | TGTGCCAGCAGCTTAGAGGGACAGGGAATTCCACCCCTCCACTTT | CASSLEGQGIPPLHF
12 | TRBD1 | . | TRBJ1-2 | TRBV7-9 | TGTGCCAGCAGCCCGGACAGGGGGCGTTGCACCTTC | CASSPDRGRCTF
14 | . | . | TRBJ1-3 | TRBV11-3 | TGTGCCATCGAGACACCGAGCTCTGGAAACACCATATATTTT | CAIETPSSGNTIYF
13 | TRBD1 | . | TRBJ1-2 | TRBV3-1/TRBV3-2 | TGTGCCAGCACCTCACAGGGGGGATCGGGCTACACCTTC | CASTSQGGSGYTF
14 | TRBD1 | . | TRBJ2-4 | TRBV18 | TGTGCCAGCTCACCACTCAGGGGGCTGAGCATTCAGTACTTC | CASSPLRGLSIQYF
16 | TRBD2 | . | TRBJ2-1 | TRBV4-2 | TGTGCCAGCAGCCAGGCGGGAGGGGGGGCCTACAATGAGCAGTTCTTC | CASSQAGGGAYNEQFF
14 | TRBD2 | . | TRBJ2-7 | TRBV5-4 | TGTGCCAGCAGCTTTGGACTAGCAGGGGACGAGCAGTACTTC | CASSFGLAGDEQYF
13 | . | few | TRBJ1-5 | TRBV4-2 | TGTGCCAGCAGCCAAGACGTCCTCCGGCCCCAGCATTTT | CASSQDVLRPQHF
15 | . | . | TRBJ2-2 | TRBV3-1/TRBV3-2 | TGTGCCAGCAGCCGGGTTACTAGTAACACCGGGGAGCTGTTTTTT | CASSRVTSNTGELFF
13 | . | . | TRBJ2-1 | TRBV24-1 | TGTGCCACCAGCGCGGGGGCACGCAATGAGCAGTTCTTC | CATSAGARNEQFF
16 | . | . | TRBJ1-4 | TRBV14 | TGTGCCAGCAGCCAACGCCGCGGGGAGACCCTTGAAAAACTGTTTTTT | CASSQRRGETLEKLFF
15 | . | . | TRBJ2-6 | TRBV6-5 | TGTGCCAGCAGTTCCCGGACAGTTCGGGCCAACGTCCTGACTTTC | CASSSRTVRANVLTF
16 | . | . | TRBJ2-3 | TRBV3-1/TRBV3-2 | TGTGCCAGCAGCCAGGCGGGGCTCCTAAGCGGAGATACGCAGTATTTT | CASSQAGLLSGDTQYF
11 | . | . | TRBJ1-1 | TRBV19 | TGTGCCAGTAACAAGAACACTGAAGCTTTCTTT | CASNKNTEAFF
18 | . | . | TRBJ2-5 | TRBV11-2 | TGTGCCAGCAGCCCCCCCTTCGGAGAGAGGACTAAGCAAGAGACCCAGTACTTC | CASSPPFGERTKQETQYF
15 | TRBD2 | . | TRBJ2-7 | TRBV4-1 | TGCGCCAGCAGCCCCCTCCTGCGGGGGGCCGGGGAGCAGTACTTC | CASSPLLRGAGEQYF